The 12 T cell receptor beta chains below were found in one sample sequenced in a study of blood T cell repertoires in COVID-19 (dated by TCRdb to about 2020). Receptors were amplified or captured by the immunoSEQ multiplex PCR assay. TCRdb holds this immuneACCESS table with in-frame rearrangements only. Some clones are missing; in checked studies, unresolved V genes explain under half, and the rest has no known cause. The sample table shows under 65,000 clones, and more than 85% are seen once. The ten largest make up 3% to 4% of the sample. The sample was peripheral blood. These receptors were obtained from a man aged 50 or older with acute or convalescent COVID-19.

This chain uses TRBV9 with TRBJ2-1, with TRBD1 matching over 9 bases. The J segment lost 7 bases and the V segment lost 0 bases, leaving 11 bases of the junction unmatched. The CDR3 is made up of 17 amino acids. CDR1 SGDLS and CDR2 YYNGEE come from the germline V gene. This CDR3 reads CASSVGTPGQGTNEQFF. In DNA, the CDR3 is TGTGCCAGCAGCGTAGGAACTCCGGGACAGGGTACAAATGAGCAGTTCTTC.

V and J are TRBV14 and TRBJ2-7; TRBD2 is a possible D gene (5 bases). V was cut by 1 base and J by 3 bases, with 10 bases left in between. Germline values: CDR1 SGHDN, CDR2 FVKESK. This CDR3 contains 14 residues. The CDR3 spells CASSQGTGNYEQYF. In DNA, the CDR3 is TGTGCCAGCAGCCAAGGGACTGGTAACTACGAGCAGTACTTC.

This clone was seen once. The chain has TRBV10-2 and TRBJ1-5; no reliable D call. Germline V lookup: CDR1 WSHSY, CDR2 SAAADI. The V end was cut by 3 bases, the J end by 4 bases, with 7 bases between. The CDR3 is made up of 13 amino acids. In nucleotides, the CDR3 is TGCGCCAGCAGTGACGGAGCAAATCAGCCCCAGCATTTT. Translating gives CASSDGANQPQHF.

The chain combines TRBV28 with TRBJ1-1, with D unclear. V dropped 5 bases and J dropped 0 bases, with 10 bases sitting between them. The CDR3 extends over 14 amino acids. The germline V gene has CDR1 MDHEN and CDR2 SYDVKM. The CDR3 nucleotides are TGTGCCAGCAGTCGCCCGGTGGTGAACACTGAAGCTTTCTTT. It encodes CASSRPVVNTEAFF.

V gene TRBV5-1 combines with J gene TRBJ2-3, with TRBD2 identical over 10 bases. This CDR3 has 14 residues. J gave up 4 bases and V 6 bases, and 5 bases lay outside the gene matches. The germline V gene encodes CDR1 SGHRS and CDR2 YFSETQ. The CDR3 sequence is CASTLAGGPDTQYF. CDR3 in DNA: TGCGCCAGCACCTTAGCGGGGGGCCCAGATACGCAGTATTTT.

The chain joins TRBV5-1 to TRBJ1-6; D is perhaps TRBD1 (5 bases). The CDR3 runs 17 residues. Trimming cost V 4 bases and J 9 bases, with 23 bases left between them. Per germline, CDR1 SGHRS and CDR2 YFSETQ. In nucleotides, the CDR3 is TGCGCCAGCAGCCCTAACGGTGACAGTGGGCCAATTTCACCCCTCCACTTT. This encodes CASSPNGDSGPISPLHF.

This chain links TRBV9 with TRBJ1-2, with 9 bases that match TRBD1. CDR3 length: 15 residues. Unmatched junction bases numbered 4, after V lost 2 bases and J lost 2 bases. Germline V CDR1 and CDR2: SGDLS, YYNGEE. CDR3: CASSVTGGANYGYTF. DNA of the CDR3: TGTGCCAGCAGCGTTACAGGGGGCGCGAACTATGGCTACACCTTC.

Comment on this clone: One end of the junction varies from germline; a read error may be responsible. The chain is built from TRBV9 and TRBJ2-2; D is ambiguous. This CDR3 spans 14 amino acids. Looked up from germline, CDR1 is SGDLS and CDR2 is YYNGEE. The CDR3 bases are TGTGCCAGCAGAGTAGGGTTCGGCACCGGGGAGCTGTTTTTT. Its protein product is CASRVGFGTGELFF.

The gene calls are TRBV5-6 and TRBJ1-2; 7 bases agree with TRBD1. V shed 7 bases, J shed 1 base, and the junction held 16 bases outside the gene matches. The CDR3 consists of 17 residues. The V gene's germline CDR1 is SGHDT and CDR2 YYEEEE. In DNA form, the CDR3 reads TGTGCCAGCTTTAACCAACTAGGGGGCCCAATTAACTATGGCTACACCTTC. Translation gives CASFNQLGGPINYGYTF.

This clone has just one count. The genes are TRBV12-3 or TRBV12-4 and TRBJ1-2; 7 bases align to TRBD1. The CDR3 contains 12 residues. With 5 bases clipped from V and 4 bases from J, the junction kept 1 base outside the gene matches. In DNA, the CDR3 is TGTGCCAGCAGTCCAGGGGGCTATGGCTACACCTTC. This sequence encodes CASSPGGYGYTF.

The chain has TRBV28 and TRBJ1-2, with a possible D match to TRBD1 (5 bases). In germline, CDR1 is MDHEN, CDR2 SYDVKM. Trimming left V 7 bases short and J 6 bases short, with 18 bases between. The CDR3 consists of 14 residues. The CDR3 reads CASTEGRGFNGYTF. The DNA of the CDR3 is TGTGCCAGCACCGAAGGTCGGGGGTTCAATGGCTACACCTTC.

The rearrangement joins TRBV7-2 to TRBJ2-3; the D is unclear. This CDR3 region has 14 residues. Germline CDR1 SGHTA, CDR2 FQGNSA. Trimming pared 3 bases from V and 3 bases from J, leaving 10 bases between. CDR3 amino acids: CASSFRSPTDTQYF. The CDR3 nucleotides read TGTGCCAGCAGCTTCCGGTCCCCGACAGATACGCAGTATTTT.